The clone carrying this TCR beta chain has more than one count but fewer than ten. This sample is part of a study of blood T cell repertoires in COVID-19. Study overall: Samples representing acute and convalescent COVID-19 were sourced from the United States, Italy and Spain. PBMCs, B-cell-depleted T cells, or T cells provided the cDNA or gDNA that made up the material.

The CDR3 consists of 14 residues. Germline CDR1 is SNHLY and CDR2 is FYNNEI. The trim removed 6 bases at V and 5 bases at J, leaving 7 bases unmatched. As processed by the authors: Estimated nucleated cell counts came from reference gene primer amplification. Produced via immunoSEQ multiplex PCR; TCRdb's table is partial and in-frame only. Clonal size and the V and J genes are those of that table, whereas D and trimming came from the DNA. The sample consists of fewer than 350,000 clones, 75% to 90% of them appearing once. The sequence was obtained from a woman aged 25 to 39 who had recovered from COVID-19. The chain combines TRBV2 with TRBJ1-1; 9 nucleotides agree with TRBD1. Sequenced sample: peripheral blood. CDR3 bases: TGTGCCAGCAGCGCTCGGACAGGGGTAACTGAAGCTTTCTTT. Its translation: CASSARTGVTEAFF.